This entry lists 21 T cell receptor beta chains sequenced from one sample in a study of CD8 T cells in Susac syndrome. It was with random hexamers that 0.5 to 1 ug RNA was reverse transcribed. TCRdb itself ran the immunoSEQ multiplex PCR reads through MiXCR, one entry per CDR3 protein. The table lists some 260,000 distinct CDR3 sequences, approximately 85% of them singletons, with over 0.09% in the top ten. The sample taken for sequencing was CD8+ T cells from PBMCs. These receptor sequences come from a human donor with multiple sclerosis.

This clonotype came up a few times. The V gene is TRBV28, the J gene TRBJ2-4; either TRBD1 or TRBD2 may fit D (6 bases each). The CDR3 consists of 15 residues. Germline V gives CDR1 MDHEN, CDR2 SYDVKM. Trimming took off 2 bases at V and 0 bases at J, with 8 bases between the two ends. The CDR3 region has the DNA TGTGCCAGCAGTTTAGGGGGGCGAGCCAAAAACATTCAGTACTTC. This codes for CASSLGGRAKNIQYF.

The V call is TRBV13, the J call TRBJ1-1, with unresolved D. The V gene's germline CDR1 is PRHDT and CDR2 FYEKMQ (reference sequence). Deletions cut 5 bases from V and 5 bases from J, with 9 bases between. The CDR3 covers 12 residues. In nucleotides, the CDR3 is TGTGCCAGCAGCACACGAGAGACTGAAGCTTTCTTT. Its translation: CASSTRETEAFF.

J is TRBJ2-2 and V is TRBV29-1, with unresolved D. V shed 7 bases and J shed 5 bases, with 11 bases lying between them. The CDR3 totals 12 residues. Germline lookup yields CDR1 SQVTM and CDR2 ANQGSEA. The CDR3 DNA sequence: TGCAGCGGGGCGGCCGAGACCGGGGAGCTGTTTTTT. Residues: CSGAAETGELFF.

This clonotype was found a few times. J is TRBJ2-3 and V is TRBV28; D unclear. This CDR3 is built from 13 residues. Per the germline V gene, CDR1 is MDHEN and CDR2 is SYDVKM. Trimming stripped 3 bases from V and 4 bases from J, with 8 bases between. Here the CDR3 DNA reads TGTGCCAGCAGTTTCAGTTTGGCAGATACGCAGTATTTT. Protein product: CASSFSLADTQYF.

The CDR3 nucleotides read TGTGCCAGCAGCAATGGACAGGGAGAACAAGATACGCAGTATTTT. Its protein product is CASSNGQGEQDTQYF. The V call is TRBV25-1, the J call TRBJ2-3, with TRBD1 identical over 8 bases. The germline V gene has CDR1 MGHDK and CDR2 SYGVNS. Germline trimming cut 6 bases from V and 5 bases from J; bases unmatched to any gene: 10. The CDR3 covers 15 residues.

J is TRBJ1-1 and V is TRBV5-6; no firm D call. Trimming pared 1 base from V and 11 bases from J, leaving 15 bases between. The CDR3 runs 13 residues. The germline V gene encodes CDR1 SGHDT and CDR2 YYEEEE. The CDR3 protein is CASSLLEEGRAFF. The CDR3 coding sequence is TGTGCCAGCAGCTTGTTAGAGGAGGGCAGGGCTTTCTTT.

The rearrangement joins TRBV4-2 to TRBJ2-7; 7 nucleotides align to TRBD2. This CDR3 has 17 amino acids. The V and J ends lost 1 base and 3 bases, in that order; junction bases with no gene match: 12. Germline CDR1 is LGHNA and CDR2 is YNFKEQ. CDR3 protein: CASSQAAAGRNFYEQYF. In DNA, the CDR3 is TGTGCCAGCAGCCAAGCAGCAGCGGGACGAAACTTCTACGAGCAGTACTTC.

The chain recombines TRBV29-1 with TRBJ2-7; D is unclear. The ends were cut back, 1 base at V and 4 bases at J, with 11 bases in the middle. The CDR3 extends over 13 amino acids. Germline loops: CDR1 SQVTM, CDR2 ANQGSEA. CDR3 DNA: TGCAGCGTTGAAGGGGAAAGACTTTACGAGCAGTACTTC. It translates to CSVEGERLYEQYF.

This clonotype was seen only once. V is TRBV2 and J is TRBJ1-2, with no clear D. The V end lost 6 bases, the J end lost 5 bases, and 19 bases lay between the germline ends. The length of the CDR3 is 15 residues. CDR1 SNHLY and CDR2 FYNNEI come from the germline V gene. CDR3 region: CASRGLGLAVYGYTF. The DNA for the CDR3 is TGTGCCAGCAGAGGGCTGGGGTTGGCGGTTTATGGCTACACCTTC. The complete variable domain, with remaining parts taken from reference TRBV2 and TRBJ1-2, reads EPEVTQTPSHQVTQMGQEVILRCVPISNHLYFYWYRQILGQKVEFLVSFYNNEISEKSEIFDDQFSVERPDGSNFTLKIRSTKLEDSAMYFCASRGLGLAVYGYTFGSGTRLTVV.

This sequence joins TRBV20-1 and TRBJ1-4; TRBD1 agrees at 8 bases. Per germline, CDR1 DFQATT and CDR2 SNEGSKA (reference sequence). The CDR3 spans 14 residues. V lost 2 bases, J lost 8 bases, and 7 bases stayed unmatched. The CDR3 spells CSARWTGMEEKLFF. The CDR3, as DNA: TGCAGTGCTAGATGGACAGGGATGGAAGAAAAACTGTTTTTT.

CDR3 residues: CAISEGTGTFEAFF. The CDR3 DNA follows: TGTGCCATCAGTGAGGGGACAGGGACCTTTGAAGCTTTCTTT. The chain carries TRBV10-3 and TRBJ1-1, with TRBD1 matching 9 bases. This CDR3 spans 14 amino acids. Germline V CDR1 and CDR2: ENHRY, SYGVKD. V shed 2 bases, J shed 7 bases, and the junction held 5 bases outside the gene matches.

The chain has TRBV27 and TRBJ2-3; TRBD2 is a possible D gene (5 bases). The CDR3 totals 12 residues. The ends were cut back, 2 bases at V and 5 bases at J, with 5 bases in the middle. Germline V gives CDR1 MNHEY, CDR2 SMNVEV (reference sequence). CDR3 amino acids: CASSLGLDTQYF. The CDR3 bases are TGTGCCAGCAGTTTAGGACTAGATACGCAGTATTTT.

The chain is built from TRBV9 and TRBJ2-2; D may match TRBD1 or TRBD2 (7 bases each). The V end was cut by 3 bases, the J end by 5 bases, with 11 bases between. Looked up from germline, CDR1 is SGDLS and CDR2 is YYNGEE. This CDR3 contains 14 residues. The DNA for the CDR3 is TGTGCCAGCAGCGACAGGGGAGGGACCGGGGAGCTGTTTTTT. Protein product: CASSDRGGTGELFF.

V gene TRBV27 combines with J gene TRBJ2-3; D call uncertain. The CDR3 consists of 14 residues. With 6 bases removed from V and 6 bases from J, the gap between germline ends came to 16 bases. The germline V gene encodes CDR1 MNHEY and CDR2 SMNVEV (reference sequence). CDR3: CASRGLGIADTQYF. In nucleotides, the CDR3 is TGTGCCAGCAGGGGTCTAGGGATTGCGGATACGCAGTATTTT.

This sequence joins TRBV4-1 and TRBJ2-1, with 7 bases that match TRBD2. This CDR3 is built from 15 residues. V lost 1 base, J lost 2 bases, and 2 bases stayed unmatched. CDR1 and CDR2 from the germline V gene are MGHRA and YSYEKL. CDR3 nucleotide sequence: TGCGCCAGCAGCCAAGGAGCGGGACCCTACAATGAGCAGTTCTTC. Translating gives CASSQGAGPYNEQFF.

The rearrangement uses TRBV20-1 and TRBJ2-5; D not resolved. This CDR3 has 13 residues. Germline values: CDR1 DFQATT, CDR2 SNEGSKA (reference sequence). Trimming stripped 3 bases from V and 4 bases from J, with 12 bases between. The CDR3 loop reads CSARASELETQYF. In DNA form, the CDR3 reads TGCAGTGCTAGGGCCAGCGAGCTAGAGACCCAGTACTTC.

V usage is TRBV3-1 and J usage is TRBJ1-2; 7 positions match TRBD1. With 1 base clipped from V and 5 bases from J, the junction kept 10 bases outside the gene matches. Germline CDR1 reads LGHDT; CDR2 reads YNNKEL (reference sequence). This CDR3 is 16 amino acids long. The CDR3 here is CASSQVPRDSRYGYTF. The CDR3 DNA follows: TGTGCCAGCAGCCAAGTCCCCCGGGACAGTCGTTATGGCTACACCTTC.

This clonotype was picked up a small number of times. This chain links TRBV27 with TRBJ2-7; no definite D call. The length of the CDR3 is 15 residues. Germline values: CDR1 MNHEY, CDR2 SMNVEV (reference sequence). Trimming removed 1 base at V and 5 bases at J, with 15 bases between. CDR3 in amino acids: CASSLLGSPGDEQYF. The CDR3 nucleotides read TGTGCCAGCAGTTTATTAGGGTCCCCAGGTGACGAGCAGTACTTC.

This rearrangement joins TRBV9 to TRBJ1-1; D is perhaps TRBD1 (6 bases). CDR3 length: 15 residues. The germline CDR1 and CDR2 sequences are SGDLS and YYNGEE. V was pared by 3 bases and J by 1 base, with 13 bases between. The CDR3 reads CASSALTGRNTEAFF. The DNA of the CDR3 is TGTGCCAGCAGCGCCTTAACAGGGAGGAACACTGAAGCTTTCTTT.

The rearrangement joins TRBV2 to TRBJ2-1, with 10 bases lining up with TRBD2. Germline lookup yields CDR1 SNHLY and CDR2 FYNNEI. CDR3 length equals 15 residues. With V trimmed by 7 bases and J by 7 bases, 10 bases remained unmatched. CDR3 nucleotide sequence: TGTGCCAGCACCGAGGGACTAGCGCTGATTAATGAGCAGTTCTTC. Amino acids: CASTEGLALINEQFF.

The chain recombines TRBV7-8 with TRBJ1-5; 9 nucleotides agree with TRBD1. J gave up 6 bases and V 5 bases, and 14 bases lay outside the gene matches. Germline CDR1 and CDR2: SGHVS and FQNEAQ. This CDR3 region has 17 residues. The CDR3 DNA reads TGTGCCAGCAGCGAACCGGGACAGGGATTATTCAGTCAGCCCCAGCATTTT. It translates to CASSEPGQGLFSQPQHF.